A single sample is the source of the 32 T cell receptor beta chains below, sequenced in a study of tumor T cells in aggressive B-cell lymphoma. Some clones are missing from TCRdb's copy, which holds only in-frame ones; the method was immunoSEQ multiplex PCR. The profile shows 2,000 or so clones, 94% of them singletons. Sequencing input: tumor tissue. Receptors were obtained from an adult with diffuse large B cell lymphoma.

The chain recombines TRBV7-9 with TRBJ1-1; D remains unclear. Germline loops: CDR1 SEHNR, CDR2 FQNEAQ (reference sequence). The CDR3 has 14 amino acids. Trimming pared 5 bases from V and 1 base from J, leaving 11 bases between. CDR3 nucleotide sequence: TGTGCCAGCAGCGATACAAACAGGAACACTGAAGCTTTCTTT. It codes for CASSDTNRNTEAFF.

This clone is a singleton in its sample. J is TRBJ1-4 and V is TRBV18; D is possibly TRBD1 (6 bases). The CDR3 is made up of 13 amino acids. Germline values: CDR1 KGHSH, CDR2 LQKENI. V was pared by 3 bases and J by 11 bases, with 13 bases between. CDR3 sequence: CASSPSQGWKLFF. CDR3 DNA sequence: TGTGCCAGCTCACCCTCACAGGGATGGAAACTGTTTTTT.

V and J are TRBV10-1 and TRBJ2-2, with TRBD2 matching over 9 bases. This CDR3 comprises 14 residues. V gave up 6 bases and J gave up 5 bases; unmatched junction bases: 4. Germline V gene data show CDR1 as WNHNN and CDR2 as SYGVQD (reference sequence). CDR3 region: CASSAGGGTGELFF. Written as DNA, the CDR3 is TGCGCCAGCAGCGCGGGGGGGGGAACCGGGGAGCTGTTTTTT.

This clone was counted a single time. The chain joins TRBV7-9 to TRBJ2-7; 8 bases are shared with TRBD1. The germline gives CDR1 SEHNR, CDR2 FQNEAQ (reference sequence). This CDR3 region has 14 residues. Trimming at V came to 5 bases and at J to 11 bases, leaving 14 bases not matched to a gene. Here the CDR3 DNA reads TGTGCCAGCAGCGCCATCGGAGGACAGGGCCGAAAGTACTTC. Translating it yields CASSAIGGQGRKYF.

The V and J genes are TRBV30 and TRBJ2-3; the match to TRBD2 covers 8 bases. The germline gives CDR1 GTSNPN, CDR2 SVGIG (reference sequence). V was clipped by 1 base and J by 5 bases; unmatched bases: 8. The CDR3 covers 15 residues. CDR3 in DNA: TGTGCCTGGAGTGCCGGGGGGGTAGGGGAAGATACGCAGTATTTT. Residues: CAWSAGGVGEDTQYF.

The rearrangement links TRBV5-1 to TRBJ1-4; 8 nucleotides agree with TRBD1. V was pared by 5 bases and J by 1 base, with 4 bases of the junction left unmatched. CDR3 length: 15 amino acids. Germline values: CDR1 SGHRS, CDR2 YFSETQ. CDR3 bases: TGCGCCAGCAGGCCAACAGGGGGAACTAATGAAAAACTGTTTTTT. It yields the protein CASRPTGGTNEKLFF.

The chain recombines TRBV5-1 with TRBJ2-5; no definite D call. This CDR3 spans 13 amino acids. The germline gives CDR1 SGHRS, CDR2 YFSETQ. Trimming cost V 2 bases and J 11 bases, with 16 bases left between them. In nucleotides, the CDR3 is TGCGCCAGCAGCTTCCCGGGTTCCGATGAGCAGTACTTC. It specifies CASSFPGSDEQYF.

The CDR3 DNA follows: TGTGCCTTCACCTCGCGGGAGGCATATCGCACAGATACGCAGTATTTT. This gives the protein CAFTSREAYRTDTQYF. This chain uses TRBV5-6 with TRBJ2-3; 8 positions agree with TRBD2. After removal of 10 bases from V and 1 base from J, the junction contained 14 bases not matched to a gene. Germline V lookup: CDR1 SGHDT, CDR2 YYEEEE. This CDR3 region has 16 residues.

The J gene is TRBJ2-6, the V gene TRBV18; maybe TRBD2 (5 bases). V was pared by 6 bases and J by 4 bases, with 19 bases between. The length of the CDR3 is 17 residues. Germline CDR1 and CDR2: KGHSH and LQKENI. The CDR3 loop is CASSLESGFDGANVLTF. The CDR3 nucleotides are TGTGCCAGCTCGCTCGAGTCGGGATTCGACGGGGCCAACGTCCTGACTTTC.

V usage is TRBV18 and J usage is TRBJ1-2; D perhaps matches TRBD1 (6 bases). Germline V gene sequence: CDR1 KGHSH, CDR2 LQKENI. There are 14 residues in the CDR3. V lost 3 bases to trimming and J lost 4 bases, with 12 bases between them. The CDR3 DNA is TGTGCCAGCTCACCTCCCGGACAGCCCTATGGCTACACCTTC. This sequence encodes CASSPPGQPYGYTF.

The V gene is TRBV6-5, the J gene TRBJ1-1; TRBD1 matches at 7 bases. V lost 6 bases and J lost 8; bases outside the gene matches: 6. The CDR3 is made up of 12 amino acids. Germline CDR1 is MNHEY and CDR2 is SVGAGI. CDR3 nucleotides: TGTGCCAGCAGCCACGGGACAGCCGAAGCTTTCTTT. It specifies CASSHGTAEAFF.

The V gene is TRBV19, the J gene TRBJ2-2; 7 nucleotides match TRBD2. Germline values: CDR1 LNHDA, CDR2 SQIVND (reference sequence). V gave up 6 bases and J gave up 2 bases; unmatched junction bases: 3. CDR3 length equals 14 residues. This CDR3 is CASRSGENTGELFF. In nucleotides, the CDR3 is TGTGCCAGTAGGAGCGGGGAAAACACCGGGGAGCTGTTTTTT. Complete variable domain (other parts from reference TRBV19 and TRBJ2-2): DGGITQSPKYLFRKEGQNVTLSCEQNLNHDAMYWYRQDPGQGLRLIYYSQIVNDFQKGDIAEGYSVSREKKESFPLTVTSAQKNPTAFYLCASRSGENTGELFFGEGSRLTVL.

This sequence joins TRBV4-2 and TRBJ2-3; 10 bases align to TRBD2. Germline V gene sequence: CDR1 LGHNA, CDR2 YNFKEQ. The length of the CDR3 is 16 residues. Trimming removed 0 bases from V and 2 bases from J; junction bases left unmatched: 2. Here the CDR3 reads CASSQDTSGVTDTQYF. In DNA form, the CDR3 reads TGTGCCAGCAGCCAAGATACTAGCGGGGTCACAGATACGCAGTATTTT.

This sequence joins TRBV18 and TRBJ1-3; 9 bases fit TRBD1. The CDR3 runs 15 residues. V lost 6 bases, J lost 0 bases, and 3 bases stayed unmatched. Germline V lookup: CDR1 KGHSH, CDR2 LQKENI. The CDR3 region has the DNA TGTGCCAGCTCCTCGACAGGGGGCTCTGGAAACACCATATATTTT. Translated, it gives CASSSTGGSGNTIYF. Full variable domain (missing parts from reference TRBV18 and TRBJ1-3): NAGVMQNPRHLVRRRGQEARLRCSPMKGHSHVYWYRQLPEEGLKFMVYLQKENIIDESGMPKERFSAEFPKEGPSILRIQQVVRGDSAAYFCASSSTGGSGNTIYFGEGSWLTVV.

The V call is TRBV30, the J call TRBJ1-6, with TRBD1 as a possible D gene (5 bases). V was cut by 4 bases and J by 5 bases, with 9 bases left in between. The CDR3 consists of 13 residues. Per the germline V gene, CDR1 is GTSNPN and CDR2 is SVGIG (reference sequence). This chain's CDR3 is CAWNTGHNSPLHF. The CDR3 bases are TGTGCCTGGAACACAGGTCATAATTCACCCCTCCACTTT. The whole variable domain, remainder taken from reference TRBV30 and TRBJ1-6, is SQTIHQWPATLVQPVGSPLSLECTVEGTSNPNLYWYRQAAGRGLQLLFYSVGIGQISSEVPQNLSASRPQDRQFILSSKKLLLSDSGFYLCAWNTGHNSPLHFGNGTRLTVT.

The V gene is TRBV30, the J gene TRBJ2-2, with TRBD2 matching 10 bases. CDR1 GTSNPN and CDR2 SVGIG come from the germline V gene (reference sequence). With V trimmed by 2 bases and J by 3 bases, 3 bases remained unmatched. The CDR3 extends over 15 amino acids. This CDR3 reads CAWSIAGGYTGELFF. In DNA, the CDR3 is TGTGCCTGGAGTATAGCGGGGGGATACACCGGGGAGCTGTTTTTT.

The CDR3 coding sequence is TGTGCCAGCAGCTCGACAGGTTTCACAGATACGCAGTATTTT. Amino acids: CASSSTGFTDTQYF. The chain joins TRBV7-2 to TRBJ2-3; the D gene is possibly TRBD1 (6 bases). This CDR3 has 14 amino acids. Deletions cut 4 bases from V and 2 bases from J, with 10 bases between. Germline V gene sequence: CDR1 SGHTA, CDR2 FQGNSA.

The CDR3 region has the DNA TGTGCCAGCAGTCGAGGACAAGACTACGAGCAGTACTTC. Protein product: CASSRGQDYEQYF. The rearrangement links TRBV7-6 to TRBJ2-7, with D maybe TRBD1 (5 bases). CDR3 length: 13 amino acids. Trimming removed 6 bases from V and 3 bases from J, with 12 bases in between. Germline V lookup: CDR1 SGHVS, CDR2 FNYEAQ.

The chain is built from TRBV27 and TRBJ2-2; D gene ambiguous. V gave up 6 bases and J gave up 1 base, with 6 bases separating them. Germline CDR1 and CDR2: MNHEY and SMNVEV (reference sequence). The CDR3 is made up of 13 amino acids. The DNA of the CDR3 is TGTGCCAGCAGAGACTGGAACACCGGGGAGCTGTTTTTT. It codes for CASRDWNTGELFF.

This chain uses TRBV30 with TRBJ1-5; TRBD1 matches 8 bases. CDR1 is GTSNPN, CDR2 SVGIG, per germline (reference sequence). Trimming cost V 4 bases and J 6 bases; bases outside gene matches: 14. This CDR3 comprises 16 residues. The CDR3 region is CAWTGQGAPRGQPQHF. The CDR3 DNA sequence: TGTGCCTGGACCGGCCAGGGGGCGCCCCGGGGTCAGCCCCAGCATTTT.

The CDR3 sequence: CASSEYAGMSYTF. In DNA, the CDR3 is TGTGCCAGCAGTGAATACGCAGGGATGAGCTACACCTTC. This chain links TRBV25-1 with TRBJ1-2; weak D call: TRBD1 (5 bases). Germline CDR1 is MGHDK and CDR2 is SYGVNS. This CDR3 spans 13 amino acids. Trimming stripped 0 bases from V and 9 bases from J, with 11 bases between.

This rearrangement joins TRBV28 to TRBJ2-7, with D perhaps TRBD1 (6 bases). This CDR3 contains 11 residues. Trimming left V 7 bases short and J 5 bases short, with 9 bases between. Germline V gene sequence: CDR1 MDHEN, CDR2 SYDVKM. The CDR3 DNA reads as TGTGCCAGCAAGTGGGACAACGAGCAGTACTTC. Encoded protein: CASKWDNEQYF.

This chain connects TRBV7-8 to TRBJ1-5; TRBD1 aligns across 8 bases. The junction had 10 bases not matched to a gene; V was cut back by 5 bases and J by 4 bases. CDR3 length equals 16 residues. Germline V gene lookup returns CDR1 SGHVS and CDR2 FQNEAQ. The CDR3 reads CASSPGQGLSNQPQHF. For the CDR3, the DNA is TGTGCCAGCAGCCCTGGACAGGGACTAAGTAATCAGCCCCAGCATTTT.

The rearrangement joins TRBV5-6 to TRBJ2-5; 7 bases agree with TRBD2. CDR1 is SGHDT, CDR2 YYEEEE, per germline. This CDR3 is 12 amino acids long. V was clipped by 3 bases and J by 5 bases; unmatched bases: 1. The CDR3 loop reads CASSWDYETQYF. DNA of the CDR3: TGTGCCAGCAGCTGGGACTACGAGACCCAGTACTTC.

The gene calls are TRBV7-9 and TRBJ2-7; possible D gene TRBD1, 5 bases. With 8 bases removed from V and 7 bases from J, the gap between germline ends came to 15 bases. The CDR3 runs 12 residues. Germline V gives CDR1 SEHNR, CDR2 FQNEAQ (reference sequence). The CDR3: CASQGGREEQYF. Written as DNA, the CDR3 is TGTGCCAGCCAGGGTGGAAGAGAAGAGCAGTACTTC.

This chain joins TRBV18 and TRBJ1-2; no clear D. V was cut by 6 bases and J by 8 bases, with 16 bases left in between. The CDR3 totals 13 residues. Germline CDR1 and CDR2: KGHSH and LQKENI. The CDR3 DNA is TGTGCCAGCTCGCCCGGGGTCGATGAGGGCTACACCTTC. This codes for CASSPGVDEGYTF.

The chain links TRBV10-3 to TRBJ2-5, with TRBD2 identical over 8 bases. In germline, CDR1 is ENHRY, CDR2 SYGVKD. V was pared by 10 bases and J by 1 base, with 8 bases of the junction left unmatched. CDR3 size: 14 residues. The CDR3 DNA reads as TGTGCCACCGTAGCGGGGACCATCCAAGAGACCCAGTACTTC. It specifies CATVAGTIQETQYF.

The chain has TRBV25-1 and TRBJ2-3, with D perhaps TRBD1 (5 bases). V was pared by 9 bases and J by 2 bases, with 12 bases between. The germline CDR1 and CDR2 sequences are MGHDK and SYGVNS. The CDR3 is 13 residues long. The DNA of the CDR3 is TGTGCCAGTATGGGGCTAACCACAGATACGCAGTATTTT. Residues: CASMGLTTDTQYF.

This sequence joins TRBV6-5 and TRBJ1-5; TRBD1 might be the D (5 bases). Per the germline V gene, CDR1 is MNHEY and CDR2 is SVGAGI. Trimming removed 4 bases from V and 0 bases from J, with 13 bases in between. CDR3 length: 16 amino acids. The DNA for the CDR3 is TGTGCCAGCAGTTCGGGGGGGGTTTATAGCAATCAGCCCCAGCATTTT. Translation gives CASSSGGVYSNQPQHF.

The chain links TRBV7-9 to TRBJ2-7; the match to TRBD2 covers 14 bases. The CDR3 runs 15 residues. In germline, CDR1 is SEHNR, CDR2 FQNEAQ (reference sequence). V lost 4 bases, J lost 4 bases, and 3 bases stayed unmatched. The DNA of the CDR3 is TGTGCCAGCAGCTCCGGGACTAGCGGGAGTTACGAGCAGTACTTC. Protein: CASSSGTSGSYEQYF.

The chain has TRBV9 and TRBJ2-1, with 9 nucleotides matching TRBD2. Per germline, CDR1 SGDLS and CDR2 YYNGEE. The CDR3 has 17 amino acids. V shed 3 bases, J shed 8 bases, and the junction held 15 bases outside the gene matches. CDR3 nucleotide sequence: TGTGCCAGCAGCGAGGGCCCAGGGGCGGGAGGGCCCTATGAGCAGTTCTTC. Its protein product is CASSEGPGAGGPYEQFF. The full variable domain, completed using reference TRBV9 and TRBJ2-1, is DSGVTQTPKHLITATGQRVTLRCSPRSGDLSVYWYQQSLDQGLQFLIQYYNGEERAKGNILERFSAQQFPDLHSELNLSSLELGDSALYFCASSEGPGAGGPYEQFFGPGTRLTVL.

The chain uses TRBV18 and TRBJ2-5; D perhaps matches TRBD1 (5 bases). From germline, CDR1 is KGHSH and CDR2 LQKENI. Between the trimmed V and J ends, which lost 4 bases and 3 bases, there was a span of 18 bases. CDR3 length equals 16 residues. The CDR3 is CASSHPGLRVEETQYF. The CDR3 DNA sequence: TGTGCCAGCTCACACCCGGGCCTCAGGGTGGAAGAGACCCAGTACTTC.